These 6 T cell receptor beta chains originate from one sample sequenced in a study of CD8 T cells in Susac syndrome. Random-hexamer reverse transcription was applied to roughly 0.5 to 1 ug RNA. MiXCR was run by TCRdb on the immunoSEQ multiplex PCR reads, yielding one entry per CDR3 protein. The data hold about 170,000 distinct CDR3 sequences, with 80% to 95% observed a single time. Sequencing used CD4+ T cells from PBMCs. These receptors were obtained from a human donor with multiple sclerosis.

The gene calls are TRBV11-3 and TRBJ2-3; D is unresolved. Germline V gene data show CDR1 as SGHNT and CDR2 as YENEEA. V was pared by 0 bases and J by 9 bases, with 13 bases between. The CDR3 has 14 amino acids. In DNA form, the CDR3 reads TGTGCCAGCAGCTTAGATCGCATGAGAGACACGCAGTATTTT. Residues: CASSLDRMRDTQYF. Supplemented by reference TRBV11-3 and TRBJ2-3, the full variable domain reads EAGVVQSPRYKIIEKKQPVAFWCNPISGHNTLYWYLQNLGQGPELLIRYENEEAVDDSQLPKDRFSAERLKGVDSTLKIQPAELGDSAVYLCASSLDRMRDTQYFGPGTRLTVL.

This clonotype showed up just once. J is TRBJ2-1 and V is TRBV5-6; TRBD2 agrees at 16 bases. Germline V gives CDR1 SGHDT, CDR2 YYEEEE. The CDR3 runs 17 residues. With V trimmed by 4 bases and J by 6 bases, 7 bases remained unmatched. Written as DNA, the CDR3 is TGTGCCAGCAGCGCCGAGGGACTAGCGGGGGGGCTCAATGAGCAGTTCTTC. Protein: CASSAEGLAGGLNEQFF.

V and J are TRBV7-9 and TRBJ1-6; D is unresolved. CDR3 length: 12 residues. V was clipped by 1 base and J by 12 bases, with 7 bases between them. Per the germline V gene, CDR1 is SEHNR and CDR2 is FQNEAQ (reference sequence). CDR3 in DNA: TGTGCCAGCAGCTTAGTCGGGGAACCCCTCCACTTT. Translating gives CASSLVGEPLHF.

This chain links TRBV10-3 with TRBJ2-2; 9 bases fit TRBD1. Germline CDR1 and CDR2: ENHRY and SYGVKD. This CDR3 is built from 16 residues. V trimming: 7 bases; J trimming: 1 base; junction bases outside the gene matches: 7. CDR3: CAITPGTGRNTGELFF. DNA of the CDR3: TGTGCCATCACCCCCGGGACAGGGAGGAACACCGGGGAGCTGTTTTTT.

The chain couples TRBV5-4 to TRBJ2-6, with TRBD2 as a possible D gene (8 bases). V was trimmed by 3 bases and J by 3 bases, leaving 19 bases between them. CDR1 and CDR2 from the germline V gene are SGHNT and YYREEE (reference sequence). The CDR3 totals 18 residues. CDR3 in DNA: TGTGCCAGCAGCTCGGGAGGGGCAGGGGGGAATGGGGCCAACGTCCTGACTTTC. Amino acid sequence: CASSSGGAGGNGANVLTF.

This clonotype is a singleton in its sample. CDR3 amino acids: CASSLNREPGELFF. Here the CDR3 DNA reads TGTGCCAGCAGCTTAAATAGGGAGCCCGGGGAGCTGTTTTTT. V is TRBV7-2 and J is TRBJ2-2; the D gene is possibly TRBD2 (5 bases). The CDR3 totals 14 residues. Germline V gene lookup returns CDR1 SGHTA and CDR2 FQGNSA. With 2 bases removed from V and 6 bases from J, the gap between germline ends came to 10 bases.